A selection of T cell receptor beta chains follows, all from one sample in a study of cytomegalovirus exposure and HLA in healthy donors. Only in-frame clones appear in the TCRdb table, and some are missing; sequencing was by immunoSEQ multiplex PCR. The data contain 150,000 to 200,000 clones, more than 80% of them singletons. The material sequenced was PBMCs. These receptors were taken from a woman between 45 and 60 years old in good health and CMV-seropositive. Both conserved end residues are part of each CDR3. Fields, in order: CDR3 DNA, CDR3 protein, V gene, D gene, J gene, clone size. A D gene is named only where the DNA matches it firmly. Size values are once, few and many counts, or a class for expanded clones, and some rows have none.

TGTGCCAGCAGACCTCAACAGATCTCTGGAAACACCATATATTTT,CASRPQQISGNTIYF,TRBV6-5,NA,TRBJ1-3,few
TGTGCCAGCAGCTCAGGTGGAGGGAAGGCATACGAGCAGTACTTC,CASSSGGGKAYEQYF,TRBV9,NA,TRBJ2-7,NA
TGTGCCAGCACTCGTGGCTCCTGGGAGCAGTACTTC,CASTRGSWEQYF,TRBV28,NA,TRBJ2-7,NA
TGTGCCTGGAGTGGTGGACAGGGGGGTTCACCCCTCCACTTT,CAWSGGQGGSPLHF,TRBV30,TRBD1,TRBJ1-6,NA
TGTGCCAGCAGCTTCCAGGCTGTTTACGAGCAGTACTTC,CASSFQAVYEQYF,TRBV28,NA,TRBJ2-7,NA
TGTGCCAGCAGTGGGTGGGCGGGGGGCACAGATACGCAGTATTTT,CASSGWAGGTDTQYF,TRBV6-1,TRBD2,TRBJ2-3,once
TGCGCCAGCAGGCTAACCGGGACAGATTACAATGAGCAGTTCTTC,CASRLTGTDYNEQFF,TRBV5-1,TRBD1,TRBJ2-1,NA
TGTGCCAGCAGTTTCGCGGGCTCGTCCTACGAGCAGTACTTC,CASSFAGSSYEQYF,TRBV28,NA,TRBJ2-7,NA
TGCGCCAGCAGCCAAGAGACAGGGGGTTTTTCTCAGCCCCAGCATTTT,CASSQETGGFSQPQHF,TRBV4-3,TRBD1,TRBJ1-5,NA
TGTGCCAGCAGCAGCACAGGGGGCGCCTACAATGAGCAGTTCTTC,CASSSTGGAYNEQFF,TRBV9,TRBD1,TRBJ2-1,NA
TGTGCCAGCAGTCTGACAGGGTACTACGAGCAGTACTTC,CASSLTGYYEQYF,TRBV28,TRBD1,TRBJ2-7,once
TGCGCCAGCAGCCAAGTCAGTCAGGGGTTCGGGGAGCTGTTTTTT,CASSQVSQGFGELFF,TRBV4-1,NA,TRBJ2-2,NA
TGCGCCAGCAGTGAGATCGTACAGGGCGGGAGATATGGCTACACCTTC,CASSEIVQGGRYGYTF,TRBV10-2,NA,TRBJ1-2,NA
TGTGCCAGTAGTACTAGCGGGGGGTACACGGTGGAGCTGTTTTTT,CASSTSGGYTVELFF,TRBV19,TRBD2,TRBJ2-2,NA
TGTGCCAGCAGCTTAGGAGGGGCCAAAAACATTCAGTACTTC,CASSLGGAKNIQYF,TRBV11-2,NA,TRBJ2-4,NA
TGTGCCACCAGCAGAACCGACAGGGGTATGGTCGGGGAGCTGTTTTTT,CATSRTDRGMVGELFF,TRBV15,TRBD1,TRBJ2-2,NA
TGTGCCAGCAGCTTCGCCAGCGGGGGGGCCCGAGATACGCAGTATTTT,CASSFASGGARDTQYF,TRBV7-2,TRBD2,TRBJ2-3,NA
TGTGCCAGCAGTTACGGGACAGGGGCAAGCAACACCATATACTTT,CASSYGTGASNTIYF,TRBV6-5,TRBD1,TRBJ1-3,NA
TGTGCCAGCAGCCCAGGACAGGAGCTGGGCGAGCAGTACTTC,CASSPGQELGEQYF,TRBV7-9,TRBD1,TRBJ2-7,NA
TGTGCCAGCAGCTTCGGGGGGGATCGCAAAGAGACCCAGTACTTC,CASSFGGDRKETQYF,TRBV7-2,TRBD2,TRBJ2-5,NA
TGCAGCGTCCGAAAGACAGGGGGGGAGAATGAAAAACTGTTTTTT,CSVRKTGGENEKLFF,TRBV29-1,TRBD1,TRBJ1-4,NA
TGTGCCACAGGGGTAGGGGACACTGAAGCTTTCTTT,CATGVGDTEAFF,TRBV10-3,NA,TRBJ1-1,NA
TGTGCCAGCAGTCCTACCCCATCGACGGGCACCGGGGAGCTGTTTTTT,CASSPTPSTGTGELFF,TRBV28,NA,TRBJ2-2,NA
TGTGCCAGCAGTCCACGACAGTCCACCGGGGAGCTGTTTTTT,CASSPRQSTGELFF,TRBV28,NA,TRBJ2-2,few
TGTGCCAGCAGTTACTCTGGACAGGGGGCTGCAGATACGCAGTATTTT,CASSYSGQGAADTQYF,TRBV6-5,TRBD1,TRBJ2-3,NA
TGTGCCAGCAGTGTTGCAGCAGGGGCCGACCTAGTCAAAAACATTCAGTACTTC,CASSVAAGADLVKNIQYF,TRBV6-1,NA,TRBJ2-4,NA
TGCAGCGCTACGACAGGCTTTGGCTATGGCTACACCTTC,CSATTGFGYGYTF,TRBV29-1,NA,TRBJ1-2,few
TGTGCCAGCTCACCAGGGGCCGAGCAGTACTTC,CASSPGAEQYF,TRBV18,NA,TRBJ2-7,NA
TGCGCTAGCAGCGCCTCCCTCACAGGGGGCACTGAAGCTTTCTTT,CASSASLTGGTEAFF,TRBV5-1,TRBD1,TRBJ1-1,NA
TGTGCCAGCAGTAAGACGGGAGTTAATGAAAAACTGTTTTTT,CASSKTGVNEKLFF,TRBV6-6,NA,TRBJ1-4,NA
TGTGCCAGCAGTTACTTTGGGCAATCCTACGAGCAGTACTTC,CASSYFGQSYEQYF,TRBV6-6,NA,TRBJ2-7,once
TGTTCCAGCAGCTTAGAACCCGGGACAGGGGTCGTAATCTATGGCTACACCTTC,CSSSLEPGTGVVIYGYTF,TRBV7-9,TRBD1,TRBJ1-2,NA
TGCAGCGCCCGCGGACAGGAGGGAGCTTTCTTT,CSARGQEGAFF,TRBV29-1,TRBD1,TRBJ1-1,NA
TGTGCCAGCAGCCTACTTGGCGGGACTGGTGAAAAACTGTTTTTT,CASSLLGGTGEKLFF,TRBV7-2,NA,TRBJ1-4,few
TGTGCCAGCAGTCTCAGGCTAAACTATGGCTACACCTTC,CASSLRLNYGYTF,TRBV28,NA,TRBJ1-2,NA
TGTGCCAGCAGCGAGACATTCAATCAGCCCCAGCATTTT,CASSETFNQPQHF,TRBV6-1,NA,TRBJ1-5,NA
TGTGCCAGCAGTTTAACCTTGCAGGGCATCCCCCATGGCTACACCTTC,CASSLTLQGIPHGYTF,TRBV28,NA,TRBJ1-2,NA
TGTGCCAGCAGCAGGGACAGCGAAGAGACCCAGTACTTC,CASSRDSEETQYF,TRBV5-4,TRBD1,TRBJ2-5,once
TGTGCCAGTAGTTTGGACACCAATCTTCCCCTCCACTTT,CASSLDTNLPLHF,TRBV19,NA,TRBJ1-6,NA
TGTGCCAGCAGCTCCGACACCTATGGCTACACCTTC,CASSSDTYGYTF,TRBV7-6,NA,TRBJ1-2,NA
TGCGCCAGCAGCCCTGGACAGGGTAGTGGCTACACCTTC,CASSPGQGSGYTF,TRBV10-2,TRBD1,TRBJ1-2,NA
TGTGCCAGCAGTCCGCCGGGTCACTTGAACACTGAAGCTTTCTTT,CASSPPGHLNTEAFF,TRBV7-9,NA,TRBJ1-1,few
TGTGCCAGCAGCCAAGATGAGGGGACTAGCCCTAGCACAGATACGCAGTATTTT,CASSQDEGTSPSTDTQYF,TRBV4-2,TRBD2,TRBJ2-3,NA
TGTGCCAGCAGTGAAAGACGAGTCAGCGGACTCTCTGGGGCCAACGTCCTGACTTTC,CASSERRVSGLSGANVLTF,TRBV2,NA,TRBJ2-6,NA
TGTGCCAGTAGTATCTTCAGCGCGGGGGCCCAGGGCAATGAGCAGTTCTTC,CASSIFSAGAQGNEQFF,TRBV19,NA,TRBJ2-1,NA